The T cell receptor (beta chain) under discussion was sequenced for a study of shared clonotypes between healthy human individuals. The input for sorted-subset replicate PCRs was 150 to 200 ng DNA, 30,000 or so T cell genomes. The data were produced by immunoSEQ multiplex PCR, yet TCRdb's version contains in-frame clones alone and is incomplete. The sample carries approximately 2.1 million clones, approximately 93% recorded once. The receptor's source is a man aged 18 to 29 in good health. Some clones in this sample may be carry-over from other donors' samples. The specimen was naive CD4+ T cells from PBMCs. As to subset: CD45RA+ positively selected.

The CDR3 nucleotides are TGTGCCAGTAGTATAGAAGGGCGGCCTAATGAAAAACTGTTTTTT. Translation gives CASSIEGRPNEKLFF. The chain employs TRBV19 and TRBJ1-4, with D uncertain. Trimming left V 0 bases short and J 3 bases short, with 8 bases between. Germline values: CDR1 LNHDA, CDR2 SQIVND (reference sequence). This CDR3 has 15 residues.